This TCR beta chain was captured by sequencing in a study of cytomegalovirus exposure and HLA in healthy donors. On this clone itself: Its antigen is currently unknown.

Study-wide findings and caveats: It was approximately 160 TCR beta chains that were listed as cytomegalovirus-associated.

PCR primers comprised 60 Vbeta and 13 Jbeta primers. Data came from immunoSEQ multiplex PCR; TCRdb stores just in-frame clones and leaves some out. The sample shows about 86,000 clones, more than 75% of them seen only once. The TCR originated in a woman aged 40 to 50 in good health and CMV-seropositive. Sequenced sample: PBMCs.

CDR3 residues: CASSGQGSTEAFF. The CDR3 bases are TGTGCCAGCAGCGGACAGGGGAGCACTGAAGCTTTCTTT. The gene calls are TRBV7-3 and TRBJ1-1; 9 bases map to TRBD1. V shed 5 bases, J shed 4 bases, and the junction held 2 bases outside the gene matches. The CDR3 is 13 residues long. Germline CDR1 is SGHTA and CDR2 is FQGTGA.